This record concerns one T cell receptor beta chain sequence. CDR3 length: 13 residues. CDR1 is SGDLS, CDR2 YYNGEE, per germline. V dropped 4 bases and J dropped 3 bases, with 8 bases sitting between them. The data belong to a study of blood T cell repertoires in COVID-19. Study overall: Spain, Italy and the United States supplied samples that represented acute and convalescent COVID-19. Nucleic acid was either cDNA or gDNA, and it came from T cells, B-cell-depleted T cells, or PBMCs.

Methods used by the authors: Nucleated cell counts were estimated from reference gene primer amplification. Profiling relied on immunoSEQ multiplex PCR, and the TCRdb table lists in-frame clones only, not all of them. V, J and clone size were drawn from that table, and D and trimming were deduced from the DNA. This table has 250,000 to 350,000 clones, roughly 84% appearing once. Input material: peripheral blood. V and J are TRBV9 and TRBJ1-3, with D unresolved. This sequence was found in a human donor with COVID-19, enrolled during active disease. The donor label of this sample is uncertain. The CDR3 DNA sequence: TGTGCCAGCAGCACCACTGGTGGAAACACCATATATTTT. This codes for CASSTTGGNTIYF.